The TCR beta chain described here comes from a study of blood T cell repertoires in COVID-19. Across the study: Whether acute or convalescent, the COVID-19 samples came from the United States, Italy and Spain. The analysed material was cDNA or gDNA that came from T cells, B-cell-depleted T cells, or PBMCs.

Per the original methods: Amplifying reference gene primers gave estimates of nucleated cell counts. The table came from immunoSEQ multiplex PCR; TCRdb's copy has only in-frame clones and leaves some out. The V and J calls and clone size come from that table; D and trimming were worked out from the DNA. The table records approximately 100,000 clones, 85% to 90% of them present only once. Trimming removed 3 bases from V and 3 bases from J, with 13 bases in between. The CDR3 spans 15 residues. CDR1 and CDR2 (germline): SGHDT, YYEEEE. This TCR was sampled from an elderly woman with acute or convalescent COVID-19. The specimen was peripheral blood. The chain combines TRBV5-6 with TRBJ1-5; D unclear. In nucleotides, the CDR3 is TGTGCCAGCAGCTCCCTCGGAGCCTCCAATCAGCCCCAGCATTTT. This sequence encodes CASSSLGASNQPQHF. The variable domain in full, with the rest retrieved from reference TRBV5-6 and TRBJ1-5, is DAGVTQSPTHLIKTRGQQVTLRCSPKSGHDTVSWYQQALGQGPQFIFQYYEEEERQRGNFPDRFSGHQFPNYSSELNVNALLLGDSALYLCASSSLGASNQPQHFGDGTRLSIL.